These 5 T cell receptor beta chains originate from one sample sequenced in a study of blood T cell repertoires in COVID-19. Profiled with immunoSEQ multiplex PCR; TCRdb holds only in-frame clones, not every one. This table holds 100,000 to 150,000 clones, about 89% found once. Sequencing was performed on peripheral blood. The receptor set was obtained from a man between 45 and 60 years old with active or convalescent COVID-19.

The rearrangement joins TRBV4-1 to TRBJ2-1; TRBD2 matches 7 bases. The CDR3 runs 15 residues. The V and J ends lost 0 bases and 4 bases, in that order; junction bases with no gene match: 3. The germline V gene has CDR1 MGHRA and CDR2 YSYEKL. CDR3 coding DNA: TGCGCCAGCAGCCAAGATGGGACTACATACAATGAGCAGTTCTTC. It translates to CASSQDGTTYNEQFF.

The CDR3 nucleotides read TGTGCCAGTCTGGACAGGGGGCGAGGGGAGCTGTTTTTT. Its protein is CASLDRGRGELFF. The chain uses TRBV28 and TRBJ2-2, with 11 bases identical to TRBD1. From germline, CDR1 is MDHEN and CDR2 SYDVKM. The CDR3 length is 13 residues. V shed 9 bases and J 8 bases; nucleotides not matched to a gene: 5.

The genes are TRBV3-1 (or the pseudogene TRBV3-2) and TRBJ1-4; 8 nucleotides agree with TRBD1. J was trimmed by 7 bases and V by 5 bases; bases with no gene match: 3. This CDR3 has 13 amino acids. The germline V gene has CDR1 LGHDT and CDR2 YNNKEL (reference sequence). The CDR3 bases are TGTGCCAGCAGCTCAGGGGGCGGTGAAAAACTGTTTTTT. Translating it yields CASSSGGGEKLFF.

CDR3 amino acids: CASSRDTASYEQYF. CDR3 DNA sequence: TGTGCCAGCAGTAGGGACACCGCGTCCTACGAGCAGTACTTC. The chain joins TRBV6-5 to TRBJ2-7; D is possibly TRBD1 (6 bases). Germline V gives CDR1 MNHEY, CDR2 SVGAGI. With 5 bases removed from V and 1 base from J, the gap between germline ends came to 12 bases. The CDR3 runs 14 residues.

CDR3 in amino acids: CASSNQGGNRYEQYF. As DNA, the CDR3 is TGCGCCAGCAGCAACCAAGGGGGAAACCGCTACGAGCAGTACTTC. The chain employs TRBV5-1 and TRBJ2-7; perhaps TRBD1 as D (6 bases). CDR3 size: 15 residues. The V and J ends lost 4 bases and 3 bases respectively, with 17 bases between them. Germline V gene lookup returns CDR1 SGHRS and CDR2 YFSETQ.